This is a list of T cell receptor beta chains from one sample in a study of blood T cell repertoires in COVID-19. Assay used: immunoSEQ multiplex PCR; TCRdb lists only in-frame clones, some missing. The data contain 35,000 to 40,000 clones, nearly 90% of them singletons. Sequences were obtained from peripheral blood. The receptors here all came from an older man with active COVID-19. CDR3s include the opening cysteine and the closing phenylalanine or tryptophan. Fields, in order: CDR3 length, D gene, clone size, V gene, J gene, CDR3 protein, CDR3 DNA. The D gene is left open where the match is weak. Where a row states a size, it is once, few, many or the class of an expanded clone; other rows omit it.

cdr3_length: 15
d_call: NA
clone_size: NA
v_call: TRBV9
j_call: TRBJ2-1
cdr3_aa: CASSYLGASENEQFF
cdr3_nt: TGTGCCAGCAGCTACCTAGGGGCTAGCGAAAATGAGCAGTTCTTC

cdr3_length: 13
d_call: NA
clone_size: NA
v_call: TRBV6-2/TRBV6-3
j_call: TRBJ1-5
cdr3_aa: CASSVYLHQPQHF
cdr3_nt: TGTGCCAGCAGTGTATATCTCCATCAGCCCCAGCATTTT

cdr3_length: 15
d_call: NA
clone_size: once
v_call: TRBV5-1
j_call: TRBJ1-4
cdr3_aa: CASSSTTGMDEKLFF
cdr3_nt: TGCGCCAGCAGCAGCACTACAGGGATGGATGAAAAACTGTTTTTT

cdr3_length: 15
d_call: TRBD2
clone_size: once
v_call: TRBV7-2
j_call: TRBJ2-7
cdr3_aa: CASSLVGGTTYEQYF
cdr3_nt: TGTGCCAGCAGCTTAGTGGGGGGGACCACCTACGAGCAGTACTTC

cdr3_length: 14
d_call: NA
clone_size: few
v_call: TRBV19
j_call: TRBJ2-7
cdr3_aa: CASSITGRRNEQYF
cdr3_nt: TGTGCCAGTAGTATTACAGGTAGGAGAAACGAGCAGTACTTC

cdr3_length: 14
d_call: NA
clone_size: NA
v_call: TRBV28
j_call: TRBJ2-7
cdr3_aa: CASSLGGKTYEQYF
cdr3_nt: TGTGCCAGCAGTTTAGGAGGGAAAACCTACGAGCAGTACTTC

cdr3_length: 13
d_call: NA
clone_size: NA
v_call: TRBV30
j_call: TRBJ2-3
cdr3_aa: CAWSARLGDTQYF
cdr3_nt: TGTGCCTGGAGTGCCCGGCTAGGAGATACGCAGTATTTT

cdr3_length: 13
d_call: NA
clone_size: NA
v_call: TRBV30
j_call: TRBJ1-5
cdr3_aa: CAWSYGAWQPQHF
cdr3_nt: TGTGCCTGGAGTTATGGGGCTTGGCAGCCCCAGCATTTT

cdr3_length: 15
d_call: TRBD1
clone_size: NA
v_call: TRBV9
j_call: TRBJ1-4
cdr3_aa: CASSPSGTGHEKLFF
cdr3_nt: TGTGCCAGCAGCCCTAGTGGGACAGGGCACGAAAAACTGTTTTTT

cdr3_length: 14
d_call: NA
clone_size: NA
v_call: TRBV6-5
j_call: TRBJ2-7
cdr3_aa: CASSLAPGPYEQYF
cdr3_nt: TGTGCCAGCAGTTTAGCCCCGGGTCCCTACGAGCAGTACTTC

cdr3_length: 15
d_call: NA
clone_size: NA
v_call: TRBV18
j_call: TRBJ1-4
cdr3_aa: CASSPGQATNEKLFF
cdr3_nt: TGTGCCAGCTCACCGGGACAAGCAACTAATGAAAAACTGTTTTTT

cdr3_length: 15
d_call: TRBD2
clone_size: NA
v_call: TRBV5-1
j_call: TRBJ2-3
cdr3_aa: CASSFTAGAGDTQYF
cdr3_nt: TGCGCCAGCAGCTTCACGGCGGGAGCGGGGGATACGCAGTATTTT

cdr3_length: 16
d_call: TRBD1
clone_size: NA
v_call: TRBV5-4
j_call: TRBJ1-6
cdr3_aa: CASSLRSGTGVSPLHF
cdr3_nt: TGTGCCAGCAGCCTGAGGTCCGGGACAGGGGTTTCACCCCTCCACTTT

cdr3_length: 15
d_call: NA
clone_size: NA
v_call: TRBV7-9
j_call: TRBJ2-2
cdr3_aa: CASSLYHTGSWELFF
cdr3_nt: TGTGCCAGCAGCTTGTATCACACAGGGAGCTGGGAGCTGTTTTTT

cdr3_length: 16
d_call: TRBD2
clone_size: once
v_call: TRBV6-6
j_call: TRBJ2-5
cdr3_aa: CASSYFGLAGGETQYF
cdr3_nt: TGTGCCAGCAGTTACTTCGGACTAGCGGGAGGAGAGACCCAGTACTTC

cdr3_length: 14
d_call: NA
clone_size: NA
v_call: TRBV5-1
j_call: TRBJ1-5
cdr3_aa: CASSTTGGNQPQHF
cdr3_nt: TGCGCCAGCAGTACGACGGGGGGCAATCAGCCCCAGCATTTT

cdr3_length: 17
d_call: TRBD2
clone_size: NA
v_call: TRBV4-3
j_call: TRBJ2-1
cdr3_aa: CASSQIRGSGGYNEQFF
cdr3_nt: TGCGCCAGCAGCCAGATAAGAGGTAGCGGGGGTTACAATGAGCAGTTCTTC

cdr3_length: 16
d_call: NA
clone_size: NA
v_call: TRBV3-1/TRBV3-2
j_call: TRBJ2-3
cdr3_aa: CASSLTGQTSTDTQYF
cdr3_nt: TGTGCCAGCAGCCTTACAGGACAGACTAGCACAGATACGCAGTATTTT

cdr3_length: 17
d_call: TRBD2
clone_size: NA
v_call: TRBV4-1
j_call: TRBJ2-5
cdr3_aa: CASSQPSLAGGGETQYF
cdr3_nt: TGCGCCAGCAGCCAACCTAGCCTAGCGGGGGGGGGCGAGACCCAGTACTTC

cdr3_length: 15
d_call: NA
clone_size: NA
v_call: TRBV18
j_call: TRBJ2-5
cdr3_aa: CASSPPAREWETQYF
cdr3_nt: TGTGCCAGCTCACCACCAGCCCGGGAGTGGGAGACCCAGTACTTC

cdr3_length: 13
d_call: NA
clone_size: once
v_call: TRBV7-3
j_call: TRBJ2-1
cdr3_aa: CASSLRPGNEQFF
cdr3_nt: TGTGCCAGCAGCTTAAGACCGGGAAATGAGCAGTTCTTC

cdr3_length: 16
d_call: TRBD2
clone_size: NA
v_call: TRBV25-1
j_call: TRBJ2-1
cdr3_aa: CASSELGGRANNEQFF
cdr3_nt: TGTGCCAGCAGTGAATTAGGCGGGAGGGCCAACAATGAGCAGTTCTTC

cdr3_length: 12
d_call: NA
clone_size: NA
v_call: TRBV4-3
j_call: TRBJ2-7
cdr3_aa: CASSQGWHEQYF
cdr3_nt: TGCGCCAGCAGCCAAGGTTGGCACGAGCAGTACTTC

cdr3_length: 16
d_call: NA
clone_size: NA
v_call: TRBV6-1
j_call: TRBJ1-5
cdr3_aa: CASSAAGIYSNQPQHF
cdr3_nt: TGTGCCAGCAGTGCCGCCGGGATTTATAGCAATCAGCCCCAGCATTTT

cdr3_length: 15
d_call: NA
clone_size: NA
v_call: TRBV10-2
j_call: TRBJ1-4
cdr3_aa: CATRDPRRDNEKLFF
cdr3_nt: TGCGCCACCCGGGATCCGCGTCGAGATAATGAAAAACTGTTTTTT

cdr3_length: 13
d_call: NA
clone_size: NA
v_call: TRBV19
j_call: TRBJ2-7
cdr3_aa: CASSPRSPYEQYF
cdr3_nt: TGTGCCAGTAGTCCTAGGTCCCCCTACGAGCAGTACTTC

cdr3_length: 11
d_call: NA
clone_size: few
v_call: TRBV4-1
j_call: TRBJ1-5
cdr3_aa: CASSQDESKHF
cdr3_nt: TGCGCCAGCAGCCAAGATGAATCTAAGCATTTT

cdr3_length: 16
d_call: TRBD2
clone_size: NA
v_call: TRBV6-2/TRBV6-3
j_call: TRBJ2-3
cdr3_aa: CASSRPLAGYTDTQYF
cdr3_nt: TGTGCCAGCAGCCGTCCCCTAGCGGGGTACACAGATACGCAGTATTTT

cdr3_length: 15
d_call: NA
clone_size: NA
v_call: TRBV6-5
j_call: TRBJ1-1
cdr3_aa: CASSYSGTLRAEAFF
cdr3_nt: TGTGCCAGCAGTTACTCCGGGACACTCAGGGCTGAAGCTTTCTTT

cdr3_length: 11
d_call: NA
clone_size: NA
v_call: TRBV7-9
j_call: TRBJ2-1
cdr3_aa: CASRWGVEQFF
cdr3_nt: TGTGCCAGCCGTTGGGGGGTTGAGCAGTTCTTC

cdr3_length: 14
d_call: NA
clone_size: NA
v_call: TRBV2
j_call: TRBJ1-5
cdr3_aa: CASMSGYSNQPQHF
cdr3_nt: TGTGCCAGCATGAGTGGTTATAGCAATCAGCCCCAGCATTTT

cdr3_length: 15
d_call: NA
clone_size: NA
v_call: TRBV15
j_call: TRBJ2-7
cdr3_aa: CATSDVRGVWGKQYF
cdr3_nt: TGTGCCACCAGCGACGTCAGGGGCGTGTGGGGGAAGCAGTACTTC

cdr3_length: 15
d_call: NA
clone_size: NA
v_call: TRBV7-9
j_call: TRBJ1-1
cdr3_aa: CASSFRDTLNTEAFF
cdr3_nt: TGTGCCAGCAGCTTCCGGGACACCCTGAACACTGAAGCTTTCTTT

cdr3_length: 19
d_call: NA
clone_size: NA
v_call: TRBV7-2
j_call: TRBJ2-1
cdr3_aa: CASSTLWTRPGGPYNEQFF
cdr3_nt: TGTGCCAGCAGTACCCTCTGGACAAGGCCTGGGGGCCCCTACAATGAGCAGTTCTTC

cdr3_length: 16
d_call: NA
clone_size: NA
v_call: TRBV3-1/TRBV3-2
j_call: TRBJ2-1
cdr3_aa: CASSQPTGLSRDEQFF
cdr3_nt: TGTGCCAGCAGCCAACCCACAGGACTATCTCGGGATGAGCAGTTCTTC

cdr3_length: 15
d_call: NA
clone_size: NA
v_call: TRBV5-6
j_call: TRBJ2-7
cdr3_aa: CASSLGAGTPYEQYF
cdr3_nt: TGTGCCAGCAGCTTGGGGGCAGGGACACCCTACGAGCAGTACTTC

cdr3_length: 10
d_call: NA
clone_size: NA
v_call: TRBV20-1
j_call: TRBJ2-3
cdr3_aa: CSAPRDTQYF
cdr3_nt: TGCAGTGCCCCCAGGGATACGCAGTATTTT

cdr3_length: 14
d_call: TRBD1
clone_size: NA
v_call: TRBV7-2
j_call: TRBJ2-2
cdr3_aa: CASRRGPGTGELFF
cdr3_nt: TGTGCCAGCAGGAGGGGGCCGGGCACCGGGGAGCTGTTTTTT

cdr3_length: 15
d_call: TRBD1
clone_size: NA
v_call: TRBV19
j_call: TRBJ2-1
cdr3_aa: CASSIPGTALWEQFF
cdr3_nt: TGTGCCAGTAGTATTCCCGGGACAGCCTTATGGGAGCAGTTCTTC

cdr3_length: 15
d_call: NA
clone_size: NA
v_call: TRBV2
j_call: TRBJ1-5
cdr3_aa: CASSKQGGSNQPQHF
cdr3_nt: TGTGCCAGCAGTAAACAGGGTGGAAGCAATCAGCCCCAGCATTTT

cdr3_length: 13
d_call: NA
clone_size: NA
v_call: TRBV7-2
j_call: TRBJ2-2
cdr3_aa: CASSLQGYGELFF
cdr3_nt: TGTGCCAGCAGCTTACAGGGTTACGGGGAGCTGTTTTTT

cdr3_length: 17
d_call: TRBD1
clone_size: NA
v_call: TRBV5-1
j_call: TRBJ2-7
cdr3_aa: CASSLEAGGQGTYEQYF
cdr3_nt: TGCGCCAGCAGCTTGGAGGCTGGAGGACAGGGAACCTACGAGCAGTACTTC

cdr3_length: 15
d_call: NA
clone_size: NA
v_call: TRBV27
j_call: TRBJ1-1
cdr3_aa: CASSLSTGMNTEAFF
cdr3_nt: TGTGCCAGCAGTTTAAGTACAGGGATGAACACTGAAGCTTTCTTT

cdr3_length: 13
d_call: NA
clone_size: NA
v_call: TRBV19
j_call: TRBJ2-2
cdr3_aa: CASTIGSLGELFF
cdr3_nt: TGTGCCAGTACCATCGGGTCCCTGGGGGAGCTGTTTTTT

cdr3_length: 15
d_call: TRBD2
clone_size: NA
v_call: TRBV18
j_call: TRBJ2-1
cdr3_aa: CASSPAGTSGNEQFF
cdr3_nt: TGTGCCAGCTCACCGGCCGGGACTAGCGGCAATGAGCAGTTCTTC